The clone carrying this TCR beta chain was detected only a few times. Its antigen is unidentified. This specimen comes from a study of cytomegalovirus exposure and HLA in healthy donors. Findings of the study overall: V- and J-gene trimming in TCR beta was tied to a missense DCLRE1C variant by an analysis performed later. Among the most significant clusters, several appeared linked to common viral pathogens in a later analysis.

The primer mix had 60 Vbeta and 13 Jbeta primers. TCRdb's table, derived via immunoSEQ multiplex PCR, lists solely in-frame clones and lacks some. The profile shows some 130,000 clones, about 81% of them singletons. The receptor comes from a woman aged 40 to 49 in good health and CMV-seropositive. The source material was PBMCs.

Written as DNA, the CDR3 is TGTGCCAGCAGCGCGCAATCAGGGAGGAATGAAAAACTGTTTTTT. Amino acids: CASSAQSGRNEKLFF. The rearrangement links TRBV11-2 to TRBJ1-4; TRBD1 is a possible D gene (5 bases). CDR3 length equals 15 residues. From germline, CDR1 is SGHAT and CDR2 FQNNGV. With 5 bases removed from V and 5 bases from J, the gap between germline ends came to 15 bases.